This passage covers 14 T cell receptor beta chains from one sample sequenced in a study of cytomegalovirus exposure and HLA in healthy donors. PCR employed 60 Vbeta and 13 Jbeta primers. Sequencing used immunoSEQ multiplex PCR; TCRdb keeps in-frame clones, though not all of them. This sample has 54,000 or so clones, with approximately 70% found just once. The sequenced sample was PBMCs. These receptors were obtained from a woman in her sixties in good health and CMV-seropositive.

V usage is TRBV7-2 and J usage is TRBJ1-2; no definite D call. Trimming stripped 2 bases from V and 4 bases from J, with 11 bases between. The CDR3 is made up of 14 amino acids. Germline V CDR1 and CDR2: SGHTA, FQGNSA. The CDR3 reads CASSLNGEGYGYTF. The CDR3 coding sequence is TGTGCCAGCAGCTTAAACGGGGAAGGCTATGGCTACACCTTC.

This chain connects TRBV6-5 to TRBJ1-1; perhaps TRBD1 as D (5 bases). Germline V gene lookup returns CDR1 MNHEY and CDR2 SVGAGI. The V gene lost 10 bases and the J gene lost 6 bases, with 18 bases spanning the gap. The CDR3 extends over 13 amino acids. CDR3 coding DNA: TGTGCCACCCAACAGGAGGGACGGCCTGAAGCTTTCTTT. It translates to CATQQEGRPEAFF.

The CDR3 sequence: CASSSDGVNYGYTF. In nucleotides, the CDR3 is TGTGCCAGCAGCTCCGACGGAGTTAACTATGGCTACACCTTC. The chain combines TRBV5-6 with TRBJ1-2; D gene unclear. The CDR3 is made up of 14 amino acids. The germline V and J ends were trimmed by 3 bases and 1 base, with 10 bases remaining between them. The germline V gene has CDR1 SGHDT and CDR2 YYEEEE.

The gene calls are TRBV6-5 and TRBJ2-7; D call uncertain. Trimming took off 0 bases at V and 2 bases at J, with 11 bases between the two ends. The CDR3 extends over 15 amino acids. Germline CDR1 and CDR2: MNHEY and SVGAGI. CDR3 amino acids: CASSYSRVNPYEQYF. The CDR3 coding sequence is TGTGCCAGCAGTTACTCGAGAGTCAATCCCTACGAGCAGTACTTC.

This clone was seen once. The chain is built from TRBV7-8 and TRBJ2-7; D perhaps matches TRBD1 (5 bases). The CDR3 runs to 13 residues. The V gene lost 7 bases and the J gene lost 1 base, with 11 bases spanning the gap. CDR1 is SGHVS, CDR2 FQNEAQ, per germline. The CDR3 reads CASTLDTSYEQYF. CDR3 nucleotide sequence: TGTGCCAGCACCTTGGACACGTCCTACGAGCAGTACTTC.

V and J are TRBV5-1 and TRBJ2-5; a weak D match, TRBD2 (6 bases). V lost 6 bases and J 2 bases, leaving 14 bases between the germline ends. This CDR3 has 14 residues. Germline V gene data show CDR1 as SGHRS and CDR2 as YFSETQ. The CDR3 reads CASMAGSTQETQYF. Written as DNA, the CDR3 is TGCGCCAGCATGGCGGGGAGCACACAAGAGACCCAGTACTTC.

J is TRBJ2-7 and V is TRBV10-3, with 7 positions matching TRBD1. With 4 bases clipped from V and 3 bases from J, the junction kept 6 bases outside the gene matches. CDR1 is ENHRY and CDR2 is SYGVKD in the germline V gene. The CDR3 length is 14 residues. The CDR3 coding sequence is TGTGCCATCAGTGGAAGGGACAGCATCTACGAGCAGTACTTC. Translating it yields CAISGRDSIYEQYF.

This chain connects TRBV6-5 to TRBJ1-2; D possibly corresponds to TRBD1 (5 bases). The V end was cut by 6 bases, the J end by 2 bases, with 13 bases between. Germline loops: CDR1 MNHEY, CDR2 SVGAGI. CDR3 size: 14 residues. The CDR3 sequence: CASRRQQQNYGYTF. The CDR3 nucleotides are TGTGCCAGCAGGCGACAGCAGCAGAACTATGGCTACACCTTC.

This chain joins TRBV5-4 and TRBJ1-1, with a weak D call TRBD1 (6 bases). The CDR3 is 16 amino acids. V gave up 2 bases and J gave up 3 bases, with 17 bases separating them. Germline V gives CDR1 SGHNT, CDR2 YYREEE (reference sequence). The CDR3 bases are TGTGCCAGCAGCTTTCGGGGGGGCGCCTGGGACACTGAAGCTTTCTTT. This sequence encodes CASSFRGGAWDTEAFF.

V is TRBV15 and J is TRBJ2-2, with D tentatively TRBD1 (5 bases). V was shortened by 5 bases and J by 5 bases, with 18 bases between the two germline ends. The CDR3 covers 16 residues. CDR1 is LNHNV and CDR2 is YYDKDF in the germline V gene (reference sequence). This CDR3 reads CATSPARGGRTGELFF. CDR3 sequence (DNA): TGTGCCACCAGCCCTGCAAGGGGCGGCCGTACCGGGGAGCTGTTTTTT.

Worth noting for this clone: It is unclear where the CDR3 begins or ends on the DNA, so no DNA is shown, and the CDR3 is as TCRdb lists it. This chain links TRBV28 with TRBJ1-2; the tabulated D call, TRBD1, remains unverified against the DNA. The V gene's germline CDR1 is MDHEN and CDR2 SYDVKM. The CDR3 spans 14 residues, counting both ends. CDR3 region: CASSFFGQGALSTF.

The rearrangement links TRBV19 to TRBJ1-5; possible D gene TRBD1, 5 bases. Germline V gene sequence: CDR1 LNHDA, CDR2 SQIVND (reference sequence). The CDR3 spans 13 residues. Trimming cost V 9 bases and J 8 bases, with 17 bases left between them. The CDR3 spells CASGDSGREPQHF. CDR3 nucleotides: TGTGCCAGCGGGGACTCCGGGAGAGAGCCCCAGCATTTT.

The rearrangement joins TRBV10-2 to TRBJ2-5; 10 positions agree with TRBD1. In germline, CDR1 is WSHSY, CDR2 SAAADI. V trimming: 2 bases; J trimming: 6 bases; junction bases outside the gene matches: 3. CDR3 size: 14 residues. The DNA for the CDR3 is TGCGCCAGCAGTGAGCTTGACAGGGGGCAGACCCAGTACTTC. It codes for CASSELDRGQTQYF.

The chain is built from TRBV28 and TRBJ1-1; no reliable D call. Germline lookup yields CDR1 MDHEN and CDR2 SYDVKM. Trimming took 7 bases from V and 1 from J, leaving 13 bases between them. The CDR3 spans 14 residues. This chain's CDR3 is CASNPGSGNTEAFF. CDR3 DNA: TGTGCCAGCAACCCCGGATCGGGGAACACTGAAGCTTTCTTT.